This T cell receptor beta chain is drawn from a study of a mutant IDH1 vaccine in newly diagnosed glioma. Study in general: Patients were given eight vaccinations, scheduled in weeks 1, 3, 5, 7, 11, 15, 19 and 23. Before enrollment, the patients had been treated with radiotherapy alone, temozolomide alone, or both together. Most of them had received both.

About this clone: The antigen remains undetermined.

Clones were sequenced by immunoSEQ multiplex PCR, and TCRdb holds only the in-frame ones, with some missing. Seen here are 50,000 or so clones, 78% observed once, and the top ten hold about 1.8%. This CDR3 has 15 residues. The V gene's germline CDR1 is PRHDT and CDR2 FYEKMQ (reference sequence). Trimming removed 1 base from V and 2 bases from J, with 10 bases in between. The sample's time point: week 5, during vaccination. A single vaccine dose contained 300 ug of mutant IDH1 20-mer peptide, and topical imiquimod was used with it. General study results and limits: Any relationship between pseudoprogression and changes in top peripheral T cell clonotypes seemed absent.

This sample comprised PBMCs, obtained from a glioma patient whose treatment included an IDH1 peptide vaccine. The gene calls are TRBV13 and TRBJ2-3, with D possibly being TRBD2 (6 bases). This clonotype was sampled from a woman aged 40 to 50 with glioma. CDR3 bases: TGTGCCAGCAGCTTAGTGGGAGGAGCCACAGATACGCAGTATTTT. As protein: CASSLVGGATDTQYF.